These 19 T cell receptor beta chains were sequenced from one sample in a study of T cells expressing NK-cell markers. With the 5' RACE reads reprocessed, TCRdb shows one record per CDR3 protein and no DNA. The sample table includes around 380,000 distinct CDR3 sequences. The sequenced sample consisted of blood T cells: a sorted CD56 or NKG2C T cell subset, CD4+ or CD8+ T cells, or bulk PBMC T cells (not recorded which). The receptors were sampled from a woman aged 45-65 years in good health.

The V call is TRBV14, the J call TRBJ2-7; TCRdb's assignment of TRBD1 cannot be checked, as there is no DNA. Per the germline V gene, CDR1 is SGHDN and CDR2 is FVKESK. This CDR3 has 15 residues. CDR3 protein: CASGPSGVFSYEQYF.

The V gene is TRBV7-2, the J gene TRBJ2-5; TCRdb proposes TRBD2, but this gene call is untestable without DNA. CDR3 size: 14 residues. Per the germline V gene, CDR1 is SGHTA and CDR2 is FQGNSA. The CDR3 here is CASSPFSAGETQYF.

J is TRBJ2-1 and V is TRBV29-1; TCRdb selects TRBD1, and the lack of DNA leaves this call unchecked. This CDR3 contains 15 residues. Germline CDR1 reads SQVTM; CDR2 reads ANQGSEA. The CDR3 sequence: CSVEGGLGSYNEQFF.

The chain combines TRBV18 with TRBJ1-2. The CDR3 extends over 14 amino acids. The V gene's germline CDR1 is KGHSH and CDR2 LQKENI. CDR3: CASSPRQREDGYTF.

The V and J genes are TRBV5-1 and TRBJ1-6; TCRdb indicates TRBD1, and absent DNA this call remains unverified. The CDR3 extends over 17 amino acids. Germline CDR1 is SGHRS and CDR2 is YFSETQ. The CDR3: CASSLDGASLDNSPLHF.

The rearrangement uses TRBV20-1 and TRBJ2-1; the D call of TRBD2 rests on TCRdb alone, since no DNA is present to check it. Germline-derived CDR1 and CDR2 are DFQATT and SNEGSKA (reference sequence). The CDR3 loop spans 16 amino acids. The CDR3 reads CSARDRLTSELNEQFF.

The chain is built from TRBV12-3 or TRBV12-4 and TRBJ2-1; with no DNA, the TCRdb D assignment of TRBD1 cannot be verified. This CDR3 has 15 residues. The chain's CDR3 is CASGGQGLGGNEQFF.

J is TRBJ1-4 and V is TRBV5-1; without DNA, the TCRdb call of TRBD1 cannot be checked. Germline CDR1 is SGHRS and CDR2 is YFSETQ. The CDR3 has 16 amino acids. The CDR3 loop is CASSQQGAMIGEKLFF.

This chain links TRBV6-2 or TRBV6-3 with TRBJ2-3; TCRdb gives TRBD2 as the D gene, but with no DNA this cannot be confirmed. The CDR3 spans 14 residues. CDR1 and CDR2 from the germline V gene are MNHEY and SVGEGT. The CDR3 loop reads CASSSAGLADTQYF.

CDR3 sequence reads: CSSKRVAGTGNEQFF. The gene calls are TRBV20-1 and TRBJ2-1; TCRdb names TRBD2, which stays unverified in the absence of DNA. The CDR3 runs to 15 residues. Germline V lookup: CDR1 DFQATT, CDR2 SNEGSKA (reference sequence).

The chain recombines TRBV6-5 with TRBJ2-1. CDR3 length: 14 residues. The germline V gene has CDR1 MNHEY and CDR2 SVGAGI. The CDR3 reads CASSYSTNYNEQFF.

The chain employs TRBV20-1 and TRBJ2-2; TCRdb indicates TRBD1, and absent DNA this call remains unverified. The CDR3 is 14 residues long. Germline lookup yields CDR1 DFQATT and CDR2 SNEGSKA (reference sequence). The CDR3 spells CSAPDRGNTGELFF.

V gene TRBV12-3 or TRBV12-4 combines with J gene TRBJ2-2. The length of the CDR3 is 15 residues. The CDR3 protein is CASRSSGMGTGELFF.

The rearrangement uses TRBV5-1 and TRBJ2-5; without DNA, the TCRdb call of TRBD2 cannot be checked. CDR1 is SGHRS, CDR2 YFSETQ, per germline. The CDR3 spans 14 residues. The CDR3 is CASFTAGGPGTQYF.

The chain carries TRBV6-5 and TRBJ2-7; the TCRdb call, TRBD1, lacks DNA for checking. This CDR3 spans 17 amino acids. Germline V gene data show CDR1 as MNHEY and CDR2 as SVGAGI. The CDR3 loop is CASSYSGTGAFSYEQYF.

The V and J genes are TRBV7-9 and TRBJ2-1; TCRdb's D call, TRBD1, is unchecked because there is no DNA. The germline CDR1 and CDR2 sequences are SEHNR and FQNEAQ (reference sequence). This CDR3 region has 19 residues. The CDR3 here is CASSPPGTGTTPPYNEQFF.

The chain employs TRBV28 and TRBJ2-3; TCRdb selects TRBD2, and the lack of DNA leaves this call unchecked. Germline CDR1 reads MDHEN; CDR2 reads SYDVKM. The CDR3 is made up of 16 amino acids. Here the CDR3 reads CASSSGTGYGTDTQYF.

This chain uses TRBV4-1 with TRBJ2-3. Germline V gene data show CDR1 as MGHRA and CDR2 as YSYEKL. The CDR3 covers 14 residues. The CDR3 here is CASSLHKGTDTQYF.

This chain's CDR3 is CASSPTTGGYGYTF. The chain couples TRBV3-1 to TRBJ1-2; TCRdb's D call of TRBD1 is untestable without DNA. CDR1 and CDR2 from the germline V gene are LGHDT and YNNKEL (reference sequence). This CDR3 region has 14 residues.